This TCR beta chain was identified in a study of technical replicates of blood from a handful of donors. Assay used: immunoSEQ multiplex PCR; TCRdb lists only in-frame clones, some missing. Among tens of thousands of clones listed, approximately 90% were seen once. Material: PBMCs. The sequence was collected from a human donor in good health. Some clones in this sample may be carry-over from other donors' samples.

The CDR3 here is CASPDRWVGAQYF. The CDR3 region has the DNA TGTGCCAGCCCGGACAGGTGGGTCGGGGCCCAGTACTTC. The V call is TRBV5-4, the J call TRBJ2-5; TRBD1 aligns across 7 bases. J was trimmed by 9 bases and V by 7 bases; bases with no gene match: 12. From germline, CDR1 is SGHNT and CDR2 YYREEE (reference sequence). The CDR3 is 13 amino acids.